This T cell receptor (beta chain) was captured in a study of T-cell reconstitution after alpha-beta-depleted transplantation in children. This clonotype occurred many times. V dropped 5 bases and J dropped 6; count of bases not matched to a gene: 6. From germline, CDR1 is SGHRS and CDR2 YFSETQ. The length of the CDR3 is 14 residues. Preparation of the TCRbeta library involved a method that used unique molecular identifiers. TCRdb passed the PCR reads through MiXCR, listing each CDR3 protein once. The data contain under 140,000 distinct CDR3 sequences, 10% of them singletons. The gene calls are TRBV5-1 and TRBJ2-1; TRBD1 matches at 9 bases. This receptor was identified in a human donor who donated a stem cell graft to a child with acute lymphoblastic leukemia. This specimen consisted of PBMCs from the stem cell graft donor, obtained from the stem cell graft. CDR3 in amino acids: CASSSGTGSNEQFF. The CDR3 bases are TGCGCCAGCAGTTCCGGGACAGGGAGCAATGAGCAGTTCTTC.